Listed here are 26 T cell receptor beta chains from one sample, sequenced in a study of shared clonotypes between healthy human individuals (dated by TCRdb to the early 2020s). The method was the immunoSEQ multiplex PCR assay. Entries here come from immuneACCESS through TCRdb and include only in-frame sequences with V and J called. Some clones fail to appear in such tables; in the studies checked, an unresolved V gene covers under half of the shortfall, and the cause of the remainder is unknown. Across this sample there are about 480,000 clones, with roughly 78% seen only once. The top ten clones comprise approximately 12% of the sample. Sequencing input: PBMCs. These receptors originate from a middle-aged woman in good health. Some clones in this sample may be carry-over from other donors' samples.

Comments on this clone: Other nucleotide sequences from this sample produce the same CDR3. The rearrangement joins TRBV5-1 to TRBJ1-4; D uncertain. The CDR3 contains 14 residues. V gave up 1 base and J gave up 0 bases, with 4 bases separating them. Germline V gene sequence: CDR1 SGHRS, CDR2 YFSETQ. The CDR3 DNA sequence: TGCGCCAGCAGCTTGACCGCAACTAATGAAAAACTGTTTTTT. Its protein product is CASSLTATNEKLFF.

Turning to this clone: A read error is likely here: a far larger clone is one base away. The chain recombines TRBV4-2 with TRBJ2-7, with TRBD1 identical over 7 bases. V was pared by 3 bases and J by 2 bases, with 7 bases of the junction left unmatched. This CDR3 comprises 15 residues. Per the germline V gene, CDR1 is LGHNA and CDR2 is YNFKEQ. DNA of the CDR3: TGTGCCAGCAGCCACAACGTTGGGACAGCCTACGAGCAGTACTTC. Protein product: CASSHNVGTAYEQYF.

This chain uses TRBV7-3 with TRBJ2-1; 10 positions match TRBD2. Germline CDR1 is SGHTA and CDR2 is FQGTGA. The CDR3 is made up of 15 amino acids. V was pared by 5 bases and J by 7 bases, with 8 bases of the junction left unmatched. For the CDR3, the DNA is TGTGCCAGCAGCGAGAGCGGGAGGGCCAGTAATGAGCAGTTCTTC. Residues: CASSESGRASNEQFF. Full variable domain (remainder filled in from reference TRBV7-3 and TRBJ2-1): GAGVSQTPSNKVTEKGKYVELRCDPISGHTALYWYRQSLGQGPEFLIYFQGTGAADDSGLPNDRFFAVRPEGSVSTLKIQRTERGDSAVYLCASSESGRASNEQFFGPGTRLTVL.

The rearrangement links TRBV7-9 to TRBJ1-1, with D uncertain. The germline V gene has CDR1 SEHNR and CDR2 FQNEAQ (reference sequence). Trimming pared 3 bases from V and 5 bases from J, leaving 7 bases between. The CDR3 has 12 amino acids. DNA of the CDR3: TGTGCCAGCAGCTTTTCTGGAACTGAAGCTTTCTTT. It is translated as CASSFSGTEAFF.

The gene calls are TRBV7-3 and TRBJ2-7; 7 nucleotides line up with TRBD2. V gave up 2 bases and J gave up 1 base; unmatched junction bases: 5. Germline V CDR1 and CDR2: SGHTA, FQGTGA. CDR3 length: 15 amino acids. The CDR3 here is CASSLGGGSSYEQYF. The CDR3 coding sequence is TGTGCCAGCAGCTTAGGCGGGGGTTCTTCCTACGAGCAGTACTTC.

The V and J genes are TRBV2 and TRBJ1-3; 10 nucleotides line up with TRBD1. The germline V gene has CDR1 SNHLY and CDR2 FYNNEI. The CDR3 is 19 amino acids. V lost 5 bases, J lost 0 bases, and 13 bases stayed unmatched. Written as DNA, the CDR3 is TGTGCCAGCAGTCTACTTGATACCGGGACAGGGGCCTCTGGAAACACCATATATTTT. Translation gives CASSLLDTGTGASGNTIYF.

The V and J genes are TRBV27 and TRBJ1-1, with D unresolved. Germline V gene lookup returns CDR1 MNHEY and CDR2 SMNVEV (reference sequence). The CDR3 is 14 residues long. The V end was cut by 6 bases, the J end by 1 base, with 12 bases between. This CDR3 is CASRRIPGNTEAFF. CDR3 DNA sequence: TGTGCCAGCAGACGAATTCCGGGGAACACTGAAGCTTTCTTT.

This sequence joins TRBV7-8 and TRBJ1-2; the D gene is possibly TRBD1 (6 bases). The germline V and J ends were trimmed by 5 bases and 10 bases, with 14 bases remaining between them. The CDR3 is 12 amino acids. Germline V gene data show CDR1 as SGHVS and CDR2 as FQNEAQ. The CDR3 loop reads CASSRIQGFYTF. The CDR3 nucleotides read TGTGCCAGCAGCCGAATACAGGGTTTCTACACCTTC.

CDR3 region: CASRYLGLAGTDTQYF. CDR3 sequence (DNA): TGTGCCAGCAGGTACCTGGGACTAGCGGGAACGGATACGCAGTATTTT. The genes are TRBV6-5 and TRBJ2-3; 13 positions match TRBD2. Germline values: CDR1 MNHEY, CDR2 SVGAGI. This CDR3 is 16 amino acids long. Trimming removed 6 bases from V and 6 bases from J; junction bases left unmatched: 9.

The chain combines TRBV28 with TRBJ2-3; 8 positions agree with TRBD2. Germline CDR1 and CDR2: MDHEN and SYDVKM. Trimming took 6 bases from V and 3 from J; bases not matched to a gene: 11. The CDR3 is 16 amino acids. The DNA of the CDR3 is TGTGCCAGCAGGGTCGGGAGGGCGGTAGGGACAGATACGCAGTATTTT. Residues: CASRVGRAVGTDTQYF.

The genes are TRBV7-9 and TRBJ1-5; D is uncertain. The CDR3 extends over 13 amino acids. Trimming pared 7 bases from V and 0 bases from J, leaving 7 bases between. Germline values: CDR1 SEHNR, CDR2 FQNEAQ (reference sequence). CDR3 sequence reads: CASNRDSNQPQHF. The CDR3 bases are TGTGCCAGCAATAGAGATAGCAATCAGCCCCAGCATTTT.

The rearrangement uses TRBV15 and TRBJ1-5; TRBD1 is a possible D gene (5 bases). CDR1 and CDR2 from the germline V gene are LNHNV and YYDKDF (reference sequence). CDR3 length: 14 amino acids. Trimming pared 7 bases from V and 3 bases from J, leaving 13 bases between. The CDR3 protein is CATKSGGDNQPQHF. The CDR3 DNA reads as TGTGCCACCAAGTCAGGAGGGGACAATCAGCCCCAGCATTTT. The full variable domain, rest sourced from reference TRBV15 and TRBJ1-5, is DAMVIQNPRYQVTQFGKPVTLSCSQTLNHNVMYWYQQKSSQAPKLLFHYYDKDFNNEADTPDNFQSRRPNTSFCFLDIRSPGLGDTAMYLCATKSGGDNQPQHFGDGTRLSIL.

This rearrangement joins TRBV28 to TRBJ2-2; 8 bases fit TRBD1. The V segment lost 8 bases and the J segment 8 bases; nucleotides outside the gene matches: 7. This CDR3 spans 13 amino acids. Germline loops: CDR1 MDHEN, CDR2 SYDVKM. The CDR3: CASQQGGRGELFF. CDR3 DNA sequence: TGTGCCAGCCAACAGGGGGGAAGAGGGGAGCTGTTTTTT.

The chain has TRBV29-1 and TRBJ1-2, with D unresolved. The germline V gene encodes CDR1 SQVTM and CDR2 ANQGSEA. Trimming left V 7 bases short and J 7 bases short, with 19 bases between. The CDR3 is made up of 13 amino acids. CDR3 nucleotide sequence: TGCAGCGCCCGCCGGGTCGGGGTCCGTGGCTACACCTTC. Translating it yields CSARRVGVRGYTF.

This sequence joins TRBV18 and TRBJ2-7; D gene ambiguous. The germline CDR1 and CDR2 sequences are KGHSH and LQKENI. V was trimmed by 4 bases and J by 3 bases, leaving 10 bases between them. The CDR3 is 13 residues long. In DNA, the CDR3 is TGTGCCAGCTCACTTGACGCCATCTACGAGCAGTACTTC. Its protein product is CASSLDAIYEQYF.

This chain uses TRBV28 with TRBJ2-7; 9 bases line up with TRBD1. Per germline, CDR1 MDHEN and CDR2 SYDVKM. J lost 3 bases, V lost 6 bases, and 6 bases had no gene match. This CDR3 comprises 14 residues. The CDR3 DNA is TGTGCCAGCAGGGCGGGGACAGGGATCTACGAGCAGTACTTC. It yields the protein CASRAGTGIYEQYF.

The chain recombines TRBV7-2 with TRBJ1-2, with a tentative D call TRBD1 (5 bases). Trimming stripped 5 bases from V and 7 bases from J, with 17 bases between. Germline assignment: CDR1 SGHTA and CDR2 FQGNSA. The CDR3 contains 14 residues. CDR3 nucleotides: TGTGCCAGCAGCCCCACGATGCACGGGGGTGGCTACACCTTC. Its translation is CASSPTMHGGGYTF.

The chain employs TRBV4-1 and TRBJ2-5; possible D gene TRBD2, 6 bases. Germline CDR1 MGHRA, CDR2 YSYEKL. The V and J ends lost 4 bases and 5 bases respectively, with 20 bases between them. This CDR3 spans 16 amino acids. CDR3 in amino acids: CASSPSSDPGRETQYF. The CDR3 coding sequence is TGCGCCAGCAGCCCTTCTAGCGATCCGGGGCGCGAGACCCAGTACTTC.

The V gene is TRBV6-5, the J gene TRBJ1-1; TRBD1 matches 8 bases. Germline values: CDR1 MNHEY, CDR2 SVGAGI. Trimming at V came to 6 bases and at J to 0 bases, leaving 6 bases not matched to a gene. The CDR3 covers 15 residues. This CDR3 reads CASSRDRKLNTEAFF. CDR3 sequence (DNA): TGTGCCAGCAGCCGGGACAGGAAATTGAACACTGAAGCTTTCTTT.

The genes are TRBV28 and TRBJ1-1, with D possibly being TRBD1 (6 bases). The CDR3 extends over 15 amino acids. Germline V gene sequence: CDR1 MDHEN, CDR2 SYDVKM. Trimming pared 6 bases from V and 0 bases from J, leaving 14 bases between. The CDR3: CASRRRQAMNTEAFF. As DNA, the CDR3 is TGTGCCAGCAGACGTAGACAGGCGATGAACACTGAAGCTTTCTTT.

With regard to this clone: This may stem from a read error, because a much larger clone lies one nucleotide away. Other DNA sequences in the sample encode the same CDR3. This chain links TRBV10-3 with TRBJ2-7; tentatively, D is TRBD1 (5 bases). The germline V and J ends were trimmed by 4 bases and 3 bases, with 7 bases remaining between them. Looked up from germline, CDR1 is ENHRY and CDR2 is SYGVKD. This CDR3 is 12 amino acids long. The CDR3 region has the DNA TGTGCCATCAGTGGGCAGGGCTACGAGCAGTACTTC. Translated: CAISGQGYEQYF.

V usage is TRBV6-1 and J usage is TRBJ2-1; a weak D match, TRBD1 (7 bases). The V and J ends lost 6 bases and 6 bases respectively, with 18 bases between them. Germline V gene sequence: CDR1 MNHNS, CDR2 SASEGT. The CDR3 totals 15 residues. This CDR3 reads CASRRTGEAGNEQFF. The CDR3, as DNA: TGTGCCAGCAGGAGAACAGGGGAGGCGGGCAATGAGCAGTTCTTC.

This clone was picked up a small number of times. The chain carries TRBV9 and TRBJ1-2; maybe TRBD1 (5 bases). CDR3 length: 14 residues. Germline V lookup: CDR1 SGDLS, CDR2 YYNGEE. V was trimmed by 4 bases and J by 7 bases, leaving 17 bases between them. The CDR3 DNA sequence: TGTGCCAGCAGCCGAGGGGAGGGAATGGGTGGCTACACCTTC. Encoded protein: CASSRGEGMGGYTF.

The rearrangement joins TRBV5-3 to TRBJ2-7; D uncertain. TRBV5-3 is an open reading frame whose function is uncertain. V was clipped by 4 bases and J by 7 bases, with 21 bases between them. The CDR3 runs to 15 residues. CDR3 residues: CARSQEGRWNREQYF. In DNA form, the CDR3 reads TGTGCCAGAAGCCAGGAAGGGCGGTGGAATCGGGAGCAGTACTTC.

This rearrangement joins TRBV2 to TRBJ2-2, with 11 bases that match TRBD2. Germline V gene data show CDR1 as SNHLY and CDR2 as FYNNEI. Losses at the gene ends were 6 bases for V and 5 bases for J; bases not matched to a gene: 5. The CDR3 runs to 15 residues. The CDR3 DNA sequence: TGTGCCAGCAGCGACCTAGCGGGAGGAACCGGGGAGCTGTTTTTT. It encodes CASSDLAGGTGELFF. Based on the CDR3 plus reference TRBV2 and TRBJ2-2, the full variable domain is EPEVTQTPSHQVTQMGQEVILRCVPISNHLYFYWYRQILGQKVEFLVSFYNNEISEKSEIFDDQFSVERPDGSNFTLKIRSTKLEDSAMYFCASSDLAGGTGELFFGEGSRLTVL.

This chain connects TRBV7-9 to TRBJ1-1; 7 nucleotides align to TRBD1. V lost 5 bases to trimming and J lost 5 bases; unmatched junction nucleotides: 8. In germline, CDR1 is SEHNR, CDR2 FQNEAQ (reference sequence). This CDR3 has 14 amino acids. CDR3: CASSPQGGGTEAFF. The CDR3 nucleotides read TGTGCCAGCAGCCCCCAGGGGGGGGGTACTGAAGCTTTCTTT. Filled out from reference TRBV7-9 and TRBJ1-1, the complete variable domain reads DTGVSQNPRHKITKRGQNVTFRCDPISEHNRLYWYRQTLGQGPEFLTYFQNEAQLEKSRLLSDRFSAERPKGSFSTLEIQRTEQGDSAMYLCASSPQGGGTEAFFGQGTRLTVV.